The 6 T cell receptor beta chains below come from one sample, sequenced in a study of OX40 agonist ivuxolimab in advanced cancers. The receptor library was made with the immunoSEQ multiplex PCR assay. TCRdb limited this immuneACCESS table to in-frame rearrangements with V and J called. A share of clones is missing; checked studies link under half to unresolved V genes, and the rest is unexplained. Across this sample there are 90,000 to 120,000 clones, with less than 95% seen only once. 0.31% of the sample is taken by the ten largest. The material was CD4+ or CD8+ T cells sorted from blood, obtained in a trial of the OX40 agonist ivuxolimab. These receptors originate from an adult with an advanced solid tumor such as melanoma, head and neck, liver or kidney cancer.

The rearrangement links TRBV5-1 to TRBJ2-7; D possibly matches TRBD1 or TRBD2 (5 bases each). Germline loops: CDR1 SGHRS, CDR2 YFSETQ. Trimming took 4 bases from V and 6 from J, leaving 11 bases between them. The CDR3 length is 12 residues. The CDR3 bases are TGCGCCAGCAGCCGGGGACCGAGCGAGCAGTACTTC. It codes for CASSRGPSEQYF.

This clone was detected a few times. The gene calls are TRBV5-8 and TRBJ2-2; D is ambiguous. Trimming stripped 5 bases from V and 6 bases from J, with 14 bases between. The CDR3 spans 14 residues. Germline loops: CDR1 SGHTS, CDR2 YDEGEE. The CDR3 region has the DNA TGTGCCAGCAGTAGACCATGGGGTCCCGGGGAGCTGTTTTTT. It encodes CASSRPWGPGELFF.

The rearrangement joins TRBV11-3 to TRBJ1-2; D possibly corresponds to TRBD1 (6 bases). This CDR3 comprises 17 residues. Trimming took off 6 bases at V and 0 bases at J, with 20 bases between the two ends. Germline lookup yields CDR1 SGHNT and CDR2 YENEEA. Written as DNA, the CDR3 is TGTGCCAGCAGATTCCCAAGGACAGTGAGACCTAACTATGGCTACACCTTC. This encodes CASRFPRTVRPNYGYTF.

This clone was counted a single time. V and J are TRBV5-5 and TRBJ1-2; D not certain. The V gene lost 0 bases and the J gene lost 0 bases, with 3 bases spanning the gap. Germline-derived CDR1 and CDR2 are SGHKS and YYEKEE (reference sequence). CDR3 length: 13 amino acids. In DNA form, the CDR3 reads TGTGCCAGCAGCTTGGCGTCTAACTATGGCTACACCTTC. This translates into CASSLASNYGYTF.

This clone was detected only once. The rearrangement joins TRBV6-1 to TRBJ2-7, with TRBD2 matching over 7 bases. With V trimmed by 1 base and J by 9 bases, 9 bases remained unmatched. This CDR3 spans 14 amino acids. Germline CDR1 reads MNHNS; CDR2 reads SASEGT. Written as DNA, the CDR3 is TGTGCCAGCAGTGAAGGGTTAGGACTAGAGTGGCAGTACTTC. Translating gives CASSEGLGLEWQYF.

This clone was seen a single time. The V call is TRBV5-1, the J call TRBJ2-1, with 8 bases aligning to TRBD2. The CDR3 consists of 16 residues. Unmatched junction bases numbered 9, after V lost 5 bases and J lost 2 bases. Germline V CDR1 and CDR2: SGHRS, YFSETQ. For the CDR3, the DNA is TGCGCCAGCAGTCCGGCGGGGGGATTAACCTACAATGAGCAGTTCTTC. Protein product: CASSPAGGLTYNEQFF.